A single sample is the source of the 8 T cell receptor beta chains below, sequenced in a study of blood T cell repertoires in COVID-19. The protocol was immunoSEQ multiplex PCR, while the TCRdb copy is restricted to in-frame clones and leaves out a portion. The data contain 150,000 to 170,000 clones, around 85% of them seen just once; the ten biggest clones take up approximately 32%. The sequencing sample was made of peripheral blood. The receptors originated from an older woman with acute or convalescent COVID-19.

This clone has only a few counts. The chain carries TRBV12-3 or TRBV12-4 and TRBJ1-1; D gene unclear. The CDR3 runs to 12 residues. The ends were cut back, 0 bases at V and 11 bases at J, with 10 bases in the middle. The CDR3: CASSLAPAGAFF. CDR3 in DNA: TGTGCCAGCAGTTTAGCCCCGGCCGGGGCTTTCTTT.

The chain carries TRBV7-9 and TRBJ2-1; the D gene is possibly TRBD2 (7 bases). This CDR3 is 14 amino acids long. The germline gives CDR1 SEHNR, CDR2 FQNEAQ (reference sequence). The V end was cut by 1 base, the J end by 10 bases, with 14 bases between. CDR3: CASSLGPGRGEQFF. CDR3 in DNA: TGTGCCAGCAGCTTAGGCCCGGGGAGGGGGGAGCAGTTCTTC.

The genes are TRBV6-5 and TRBJ2-2, with 7 bases identical to TRBD1. CDR3 length: 16 amino acids. CDR1 is MNHEY, CDR2 SVGAGI, per germline. V dropped 2 bases and J dropped 7; count of bases not matched to a gene: 10. Here the CDR3 reads CASSYEVAGGNGELFF. The DNA for the CDR3 is TGTGCCAGCAGTTACGAAGTCGCAGGGGGTAACGGGGAGCTGTTTTTT.

J is TRBJ2-5 and V is TRBV6-5, with a weak D call TRBD2 (7 bases). With 7 bases removed from V and 5 bases from J, the gap between germline ends came to 20 bases. The CDR3 totals 15 residues. Germline values: CDR1 MNHEY, CDR2 SVGAGI. This CDR3 is CASTVPPGGPETQYF. Here the CDR3 DNA reads TGTGCCAGCACTGTTCCCCCGGGGGGCCCGGAGACCCAGTACTTC.

The chain is built from TRBV2 and TRBJ1-5; D possibly corresponds to TRBD1 (6 bases). The CDR3 extends over 13 amino acids. Germline-derived CDR1 and CDR2 are SNHLY and FYNNEI. The V end was cut by 6 bases, the J end by 6 bases, with 12 bases between. The CDR3: CASRETGSQPQHF. The CDR3 DNA is TGTGCCAGCAGGGAGACAGGAAGTCAGCCCCAGCATTTT.

The rearrangement uses TRBV7-2 and TRBJ2-5; 9 positions agree with TRBD1. J lost 5 bases, V lost 1 base, and 5 bases had no gene match. Germline V gene sequence: CDR1 SGHTA, CDR2 FQGNSA. This CDR3 has 15 amino acids. CDR3 loop: CASSLGTGVGETQYF. CDR3 in DNA: TGTGCCAGCAGCTTAGGGACAGGGGTCGGCGAGACCCAGTACTTC.

The chain is built from TRBV6-5 and TRBJ2-7; 7 bases agree with TRBD1. The CDR3 runs 15 residues. With V trimmed by 5 bases and J by 2 bases, 9 bases remained unmatched. Germline CDR1 MNHEY, CDR2 SVGAGI. The CDR3 here is CASSPSKGQAYEQYV. CDR3 in DNA: TGTGCCAGCAGTCCTTCTAAAGGACAGGCCTACGAGCAGTACGTC.

The rearrangement uses TRBV10-3 and TRBJ1-1; the D gene is possibly TRBD1 (5 bases). The V and J ends lost 0 bases and 11 bases respectively, with 13 bases between them. Looked up from germline, CDR1 is ENHRY and CDR2 is SYGVKD. CDR3 size: 13 residues. CDR3 loop: CAISESNGQGAFF. CDR3 sequence (DNA): TGTGCCATCAGTGAGTCGAATGGGCAGGGTGCTTTCTTT.